One and the same sample provided the 11 T cell receptor beta chains below, sequenced in a study of response to subunit inactivated influenza vaccine. MiXCR, applied by TCRdb to the RT-PCR reads, yields one record per CDR3 protein. The table shows about 520,000 distinct CDR3 sequences, with around 7.7% occurring only once. This material consisted of PBMCs from blood, taken 23 months after vaccination. These receptors all stem from a man aged 45 to 75 who received an inactivated influenza vaccine.

The CDR3 nucleotides are TGCGCCAGCAGCCAAGATCAGACTAGCGGGAGGGATGCTAGCACAGATACGCAGTATTTT. It encodes CASSQDQTSGRDASTDTQYF. The chain uses TRBV4-3 and TRBJ2-3; 14 nucleotides match TRBD2. The junction had 8 bases not matched to a gene; V was cut back by 0 bases and J by 0 bases. The V gene's germline CDR1 is LGHNA and CDR2 YSLEER. The CDR3 is 20 residues long.

The genes are TRBV6-5 and TRBJ2-7; the D gene is possibly TRBD2 (5 bases). CDR1 MNHEY and CDR2 SVGAGI come from the germline V gene. V was shortened by 4 bases and J by 1 base, with 17 bases between the two germline ends. The CDR3 spans 16 residues. The DNA for the CDR3 is TGTGCCAGCAGTTCCCGGGATCTAACCTTATCCTACGAGCAGTACTTC. It encodes CASSSRDLTLSYEQYF.

The V gene is TRBV7-2, the J gene TRBJ2-5, with TRBD1 matching over 7 bases. V trimming: 5 bases; J trimming: 9 bases; junction bases outside the gene matches: 21. Germline CDR1 is SGHTA and CDR2 is FQGNSA. CDR3 length: 17 residues. The CDR3 spells CASSPLPRTGQTAAQYF. CDR3 DNA: TGTGCCAGCAGCCCTCTACCCAGGACAGGACAAACGGCGGCCCAGTACTTC. Complete variable domain (other parts from reference TRBV7-2 and TRBJ2-5): GAGVSQSPSNKVTEKGKDVELRCDPISGHTALYWYRQSLGQGLEFLIYFQGNSAPDKSGLPSDRFSAERTGGSVSTLTIQRTQQEDSAVYLCASSPLPRTGQTAAQYFGPGTRLLVL.

In this sample, this clonotype turned up many times. The chain couples TRBV7-2 to TRBJ2-7; D is undetermined. Germline values: CDR1 SGHTA, CDR2 FQGNSA. V was clipped by 3 bases and J by 0 bases, with 9 bases between them. CDR3 length: 14 amino acids. CDR3 sequence: CASSFSVSSYEQYF. The CDR3 DNA is TGTGCCAGCAGCTTCAGCGTCTCCTCCTACGAGCAGTACTTC.

This clonotype has a handful of counts. CDR3: CASSWDKAYEQYF. CDR3 bases: TGTGCCAGCAGCTGGGACAAAGCCTACGAGCAGTACTTC. V gene TRBV5-6 combines with J gene TRBJ2-7, with D possibly TRBD1 on 6 matching bases. The V and J ends lost 3 bases and 2 bases respectively, with 9 bases between them. Germline CDR1 is SGHDT and CDR2 is YYEEEE. CDR3 size: 13 residues.

This clonotype was observed at least ten times. The J gene is TRBJ1-1, the V gene TRBV4-3, with a tentative D call TRBD1 (5 bases). CDR1 is LGHNA and CDR2 is YSLEER in the germline V gene. There are 11 residues in the CDR3. Deletions cut 8 bases from V and 5 bases from J, with 9 bases between. CDR3 nucleotide sequence: TGCGCCAGCCGGGGCGCGACTGAAGCTTTCTTT. This sequence encodes CASRGATEAFF.

This clonotype was observed many times. The V gene is TRBV7-2, the J gene TRBJ2-5, with D tentatively TRBD1 (6 bases). V lost 3 bases, J lost 2 bases, and 7 bases lay in between. The germline V gene has CDR1 SGHTA and CDR2 FQGNSA. CDR3 length equals 13 residues. DNA of the CDR3: TGTGCCAGCAGCTTCACAGGGCAAGAGACCCAGTACTTC. Encoded protein: CASSFTGQETQYF. Combining the CDR3 with reference TRBV7-2 and TRBJ2-5 gives the whole variable domain GAGVSQSPSNKVTEKGKDVELRCDPISGHTALYWYRQSLGQGLEFLIYFQGNSAPDKSGLPSDRFSAERTGGSVSTLTIQRTQQEDSAVYLCASSFTGQETQYFGPGTRLLVL.

A few counts support this clonotype. J is TRBJ2-7 and V is TRBV29-1; no clear D. Per the germline V gene, CDR1 is SQVTM and CDR2 is ANQGSEA. CDR3 length equals 14 residues. CDR3 in DNA: TGCACCCCCAATGGGCGGCCAGATCCCTACGAGCAGTACTTC. Translating gives CTPNGRPDPYEQYF.

In its sample, this clonotype was seen many times. CDR3 nucleotides: TGCGCCAGCAGCTTGGGAGGCAGCCGACTTATCTATGGCTACACCTTC. Its protein is CASSLGGSRLIYGYTF. The chain employs TRBV5-1 and TRBJ1-2; no clear D gene. The CDR3 runs to 16 residues. V was cut by 0 bases and J by 4 bases, with 16 bases left in between. Germline V gene lookup returns CDR1 SGHRS and CDR2 YFSETQ.

The rearrangement uses TRBV7-9 and TRBJ2-7; D is possibly TRBD2 (5 bases). The CDR3 spans 14 residues. Germline-derived CDR1 and CDR2 are SEHNR and FQNEAQ (reference sequence). Trimming left V 4 bases short and J 3 bases short, with 13 bases between. The CDR3 loop reads CASSSVDGIYEQYF. The CDR3 coding sequence is TGTGCCAGCAGCTCCGTAGACGGGATCTACGAGCAGTACTTC.

This clonotype was observed at least ten times. This chain joins TRBV10-3 and TRBJ2-5, with 9 bases matching TRBD2. Per the germline V gene, CDR1 is ENHRY and CDR2 is SYGVKD. The CDR3 contains 14 residues. The V and J ends lost 6 bases and 5 bases, in that order; junction bases with no gene match: 7. CDR3 sequence: CAIRPGLALETQYF. CDR3 sequence (DNA): TGTGCCATCAGACCCGGACTAGCGTTGGAGACCCAGTACTTC.